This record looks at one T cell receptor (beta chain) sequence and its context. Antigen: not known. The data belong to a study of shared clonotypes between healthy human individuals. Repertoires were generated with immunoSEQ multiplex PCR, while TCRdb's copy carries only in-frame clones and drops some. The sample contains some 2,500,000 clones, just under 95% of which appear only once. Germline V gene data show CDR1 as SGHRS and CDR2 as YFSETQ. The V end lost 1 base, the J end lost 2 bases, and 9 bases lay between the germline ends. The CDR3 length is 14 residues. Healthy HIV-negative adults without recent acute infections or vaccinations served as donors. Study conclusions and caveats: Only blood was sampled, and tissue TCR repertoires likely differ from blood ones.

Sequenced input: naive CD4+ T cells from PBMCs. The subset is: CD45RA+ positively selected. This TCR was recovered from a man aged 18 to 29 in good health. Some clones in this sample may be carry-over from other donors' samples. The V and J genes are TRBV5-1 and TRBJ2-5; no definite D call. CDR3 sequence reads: CASSLQSEQETQYF. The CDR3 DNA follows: TGCGCCAGCAGCTTGCAGTCCGAACAAGAGACCCAGTACTTC.